This T cell receptor (beta chain) derives from a study of CXCR4 blockade with PD-1 therapy in pancreatic cancer. The protocol was immunoSEQ multiplex PCR, while the TCRdb copy is restricted to in-frame clones and leaves out a portion. The sample holds some 16,000 clones, about 72% seen once. This clone has more than one count but fewer than ten. This CDR3 contains 14 residues. Germline-derived CDR1 and CDR2 are SQVTM and ANQGSEA. Deletions cut 7 bases from V and 0 bases from J, with 14 bases between. This chain links TRBV29-1 with TRBJ2-3; D perhaps matches TRBD2 (5 bases). This receptor was obtained from a human donor with pancreatic ductal adenocarcinoma. The sequencing sample was made of tumor tissue. CDR3 loop: CSGSRAHSTDTQYF. CDR3 sequence (DNA): TGCAGCGGGTCGCGGGCCCATAGCACAGATACGCAGTATTTT.